A selection of T cell receptor beta chains follows, all from one sample in a study of T cells in Graves' hyperthyroidism and ophthalmopathy. TCRdb processed the multiplex PCR reads anew with MiXCR; each CDR3 protein has one entry. The data contain fewer than 900,000 distinct CDR3 sequences, roughly a sixth of them singletons. Sequenced material: blood. These receptors were taken from a woman between 45 and 65 years old with Graves' hyperthyroidism that later progressed to Graves' ophthalmopathy. Each CDR3 is given with its conserved first and last residue. Fields, in order: clone size, D gene, V gene, CDR3 length, J gene, CDR3 DNA, CDR3 protein. The D gene is left open where the match is weak. The size entry is marked missing in some rows and otherwise reads once, few, many or a size class.

clone size: few; D gene: .; V gene: TRBV6-2/TRBV6-3; CDR3 length: 14; J gene: TRBJ1-4; CDR3 DNA: TGTGCCAGCAGTGACGGGGGGGCCGGAGAAAAACTGTTTTTT; CDR3 protein: CASSDGGAGEKLFF
clone size: .; D gene: .; V gene: TRBV12-3/TRBV12-4; CDR3 length: 15; J gene: TRBJ2-1; CDR3 DNA: TGTGCCAGCAGTTTAGGTCTGCCTTCGACGCATGAGCAGTTCTTC; CDR3 protein: CASSLGLPSTHEQFF
clone size: .; D gene: TRBD2; V gene: TRBV4-1; CDR3 length: 17; J gene: TRBJ2-2; CDR3 DNA: TGCGCCAGCAGCCAAGAGGTCGGGAGGGGCGCCACCGGGGAGCTGTTTTTT; CDR3 protein: CASSQEVGRGATGELFF
clone size: many; D gene: .; V gene: TRBV27; CDR3 length: 14; J gene: TRBJ1-1; CDR3 DNA: TGTGCCAGCAGTGACAGTGACTGGAACACTGAAGCTTTCTTT; CDR3 protein: CASSDSDWNTEAFF
clone size: few; D gene: TRBD2; V gene: TRBV12-3/TRBV12-4; CDR3 length: 17; J gene: TRBJ2-5; CDR3 DNA: TGTGCCAGCAGTTTACTCCCCCGCGGGACTAGCGTGGAGACCCAGTACTTC; CDR3 protein: CASSLLPRGTSVETQYF
clone size: many; D gene: .; V gene: TRBV19; CDR3 length: 14; J gene: TRBJ2-1; CDR3 DNA: TGTGCCAGTGAGACGGGCCTGGGGGGCGATGAGCAGTTCTTC; CDR3 protein: CASETGLGGDEQFF
clone size: many; D gene: .; V gene: TRBV18; CDR3 length: 13; J gene: TRBJ2-7; CDR3 DNA: TGTGCCAGCTCTCGACACGAGGGGGGCGAGCAGTACTTC; CDR3 protein: CASSRHEGGEQYF
clone size: few; D gene: .; V gene: TRBV24-1; CDR3 length: 14; J gene: TRBJ2-7; CDR3 DNA: TGTGCCACCAGCGATGTGGGAGGAGGAGACGAGCAGTACTTC; CDR3 protein: CATSDVGGGDEQYF
clone size: many; D gene: .; V gene: TRBV12-3/TRBV12-4; CDR3 length: 16; J gene: TRBJ1-5; CDR3 DNA: TGTGCCAGCAGTTTGAATCGGCTTAATAGCAATCAGCCCCAGCATTTT; CDR3 protein: CASSLNRLNSNQPQHF
clone size: .; D gene: TRBD2; V gene: TRBV13; CDR3 length: 14; J gene: TRBJ2-1; CDR3 DNA: TGTGCCAGCAGTGGACTAGTACCGCACAATGAGCAGTTCTTC; CDR3 protein: CASSGLVPHNEQFF
clone size: .; D gene: .; V gene: TRBV9; CDR3 length: 15; J gene: TRBJ1-1; CDR3 DNA: TGTGCCAGCAGCGGATACGCGCTGGGGTTTACTGAAGCTTTCTTT; CDR3 protein: CASSGYALGFTEAFF
clone size: few; D gene: .; V gene: TRBV7-6; CDR3 length: 16; J gene: TRBJ2-1; CDR3 DNA: TGTGCCAGCAGCTCGCTTGAGGGGTACTCCTACAATGAGCAGTTCTTC; CDR3 protein: CASSSLEGYSYNEQFF
clone size: few; D gene: TRBD2; V gene: TRBV19; CDR3 length: 14; J gene: TRBJ2-4; CDR3 DNA: TGTGCCAGTAGTCCCGGGACTAGGAAAAACATTCAGTACTTC; CDR3 protein: CASSPGTRKNIQYF
clone size: many; D gene: .; V gene: TRBV12-3/TRBV12-4; CDR3 length: 15; J gene: TRBJ1-1; CDR3 DNA: TGTGCCAGCAGACAAACGGCCGGGTCGAACACTGAAGCTTTCTTT; CDR3 protein: CASRQTAGSNTEAFF
clone size: .; D gene: TRBD2; V gene: TRBV10-3; CDR3 length: 16; J gene: TRBJ2-2; CDR3 DNA: TGTGCCATCAGTGAACTAGCGGGGACGAACACCGGGGAGCTGTTTTTT; CDR3 protein: CAISELAGTNTGELFF
clone size: .; D gene: TRBD1; V gene: TRBV13; CDR3 length: 16; J gene: TRBJ1-5; CDR3 DNA: TGTGCCAGCAGCTTAGGAGGACAGGGGGTAGGGCAGCCCCAGCATTTT; CDR3 protein: CASSLGGQGVGQPQHF
clone size: many; D gene: .; V gene: TRBV7-3; CDR3 length: 17; J gene: TRBJ2-2; CDR3 DNA: TGTGCCAGCAGCTTGGGCAGGGGCCCCCCGAACACCGGGGAGCTGTTTTTT; CDR3 protein: CASSLGRGPPNTGELFF
clone size: .; D gene: TRBD1; V gene: TRBV6-1; CDR3 length: 14; J gene: TRBJ2-3; CDR3 DNA: TGTGCCAGCAGAGGGACAGCTAGCACAGATACGCAGTATTTT; CDR3 protein: CASRGTASTDTQYF
clone size: .; D gene: .; V gene: TRBV25-1; CDR3 length: 15; J gene: TRBJ1-2; CDR3 DNA: TGTGCCAGCAGTGATGGAGGGGCCCTCGGCTATGGCTACACCTTC; CDR3 protein: CASSDGGALGYGYTF
clone size: few; D gene: .; V gene: TRBV5-1; CDR3 length: 18; J gene: TRBJ1-5; CDR3 DNA: TGCGCCAGCAGCTTGGCCCCCAGGGAGAAGGTTAACAATCAGCCCCAGCATTTT; CDR3 protein: CASSLAPREKVNNQPQHF
clone size: .; D gene: .; V gene: TRBV2; CDR3 length: 15; J gene: TRBJ2-5; CDR3 DNA: TGTGCCAGAGCGGGGGCAGGGGGTTTTCAAGAGACCCAGTACTTC; CDR3 protein: CARAGAGGFQETQYF
clone size: once; D gene: .; V gene: TRBV9; CDR3 length: 16; J gene: TRBJ1-1; CDR3 DNA: TGTGCCAGCAGCGTAGAAGTAGGGGTAGGAAACACTGAAGCTTTCTTT; CDR3 protein: CASSVEVGVGNTEAFF
clone size: few; D gene: .; V gene: TRBV20-1; CDR3 length: 14; J gene: TRBJ2-7; CDR3 DNA: TGCAGTGCTAGACCCGAAGGGGAAGCCTACGAGCAGTACTTC; CDR3 protein: CSARPEGEAYEQYF
clone size: many; D gene: TRBD2; V gene: TRBV7-3; CDR3 length: 16; J gene: TRBJ2-3; CDR3 DNA: TGTGCCAGCAGCTCCGGCGGGACTAGCAGAACAGATACGCAGTATTTT; CDR3 protein: CASSSGGTSRTDTQYF
clone size: .; D gene: TRBD1; V gene: TRBV14; CDR3 length: 17; J gene: TRBJ2-3; CDR3 DNA: TGTGCCAGCAGCCAGGGACAGGCGCCCCGACCCGCGGATACGCAGTATTTT; CDR3 protein: CASSQGQAPRPADTQYF
clone size: few; D gene: TRBD1; V gene: TRBV5-5; CDR3 length: 18; J gene: TRBJ1-4; CDR3 DNA: TGTGCCAGCAGCTCCGGGCCCGCCAGGGGGCAGGTGTCGGAAAAACTGTTTTTT; CDR3 protein: CASSSGPARGQVSEKLFF
clone size: few; D gene: .; V gene: TRBV7-2; CDR3 length: 16; J gene: TRBJ1-1; CDR3 DNA: TGTGCCAGCATACTTACTATAGGGTATCTGGAGACTGAAGCTTTCTTT; CDR3 protein: CASILTIGYLETEAFF
clone size: .; D gene: TRBD2; V gene: TRBV5-4; CDR3 length: 15; J gene: TRBJ2-1; CDR3 DNA: TGTGCCAGCAGCTTGATTAGCGGGGGGCTCAATGAGCAGTTCTTC; CDR3 protein: CASSLISGGLNEQFF
clone size: many; D gene: TRBD1; V gene: TRBV2; CDR3 length: 16; J gene: TRBJ2-5; CDR3 DNA: TGTGCCAGCAGCGACGACAGGGGGAGCTACCAAGAGACCCAGTACTTC; CDR3 protein: CASSDDRGSYQETQYF
clone size: few; D gene: .; V gene: TRBV29-1; CDR3 length: 15; J gene: TRBJ1-1; CDR3 DNA: TGCAGCGTTGGGAGAGCCAGGCCACCGAACACTGAAGCTTTCTTT; CDR3 protein: CSVGRARPPNTEAFF
clone size: many; D gene: TRBD1; V gene: TRBV7-2; CDR3 length: 15; J gene: TRBJ1-5; CDR3 DNA: TGTGCCAGCAGCTTAGGCGGACAGGGCAATCAGCCCCAGCATTTT; CDR3 protein: CASSLGGQGNQPQHF
clone size: .; D gene: .; V gene: TRBV5-6; CDR3 length: 15; J gene: TRBJ2-6; CDR3 DNA: TGTGCCAGCAGCTTCGGCGGGGCTGGGGCCAACGTCCTGACTTTC; CDR3 protein: CASSFGGAGANVLTF
clone size: .; D gene: .; V gene: TRBV12-3/TRBV12-4; CDR3 length: 17; J gene: TRBJ2-2; CDR3 DNA: TGTGCCAGCAGTTCCCTCAGGGCCCGGCTTCGCACCGGGGAGCTGTTTTTT; CDR3 protein: CASSSLRARLRTGELFF
clone size: many; D gene: .; V gene: TRBV3-1; CDR3 length: 15; J gene: TRBJ2-1; CDR3 DNA: TGTGCCAGCAGCCTCCGGGCGGGGCTAGGTAATGAGCAGTTCTTC; CDR3 protein: CASSLRAGLGNEQFF
clone size: many; D gene: .; V gene: TRBV11-2; CDR3 length: 14; J gene: TRBJ2-7; CDR3 DNA: TGTGCCAGCAGCTTAAAGATAGGAGAGTACGAGCAGTACTTC; CDR3 protein: CASSLKIGEYEQYF
clone size: few; D gene: .; V gene: TRBV6-2/TRBV6-3; CDR3 length: 12; J gene: TRBJ1-2; CDR3 DNA: TGTGCCATCCGAGGGTCGGGGAATGGCTACACCTTC; CDR3 protein: CAIRGSGNGYTF
clone size: .; D gene: .; V gene: TRBV29-1; CDR3 length: 10; J gene: TRBJ2-2; CDR3 DNA: TGCAGCGTTGATACCGGGGAGCTGTTTTTT; CDR3 protein: CSVDTGELFF
clone size: .; D gene: .; V gene: TRBV11-2; CDR3 length: 17; J gene: TRBJ1-2; CDR3 DNA: TGTGCCAGCAGCCAACCAGCAGGTTTGAGTTCTAACTATGGCTACACCTTC; CDR3 protein: CASSQPAGLSSNYGYTF
clone size: many; D gene: .; V gene: TRBV5-1; CDR3 length: 15; J gene: TRBJ1-1; CDR3 DNA: TGCGCCAGTGGAGAGATACAGGGCGCGATGACTGAAGCTTTCTTT; CDR3 protein: CASGEIQGAMTEAFF
clone size: many; D gene: .; V gene: TRBV20-1; CDR3 length: 15; J gene: TRBJ2-5; CDR3 DNA: TGCAGTGTCACGAACCGGCAAAAGGGCCAAGAGACCCAGTACTTC; CDR3 protein: CSVTNRQKGQETQYF
clone size: .; D gene: TRBD2; V gene: TRBV19; CDR3 length: 16; J gene: TRBJ2-3; CDR3 DNA: TGTGCCAGTAGTTCTAGACTAGCAATGATGGTAGATACGCAGTATTTT; CDR3 protein: CASSSRLAMMVDTQYF